A single sample gave rise to the 21 T cell receptor beta chains below, sequenced in a study of blood T cells in healthy people across ages. It was with a sample-barcoded 5' primer and a J-beta primer mix that a second PCR of roughly 7 to 12 cycles was run. Each CDR3 protein gets one entry after TCRdb re-called the 5' RACE reads with MiXCR. This table has around 1,100,000 distinct CDR3 sequences, more than 30% appearing once. The sequenced sample consisted of blood. Every receptor here comes from a man in his late teens or twenties in good health.

This clonotype was seen only a few times. V gene TRBV5-1 combines with J gene TRBJ2-5; TRBD1 might be the D (6 bases). Germline V lookup: CDR1 SGHRS, CDR2 YFSETQ. V gave up 2 bases and J gave up 1 base, with 12 bases separating them. CDR3 length equals 15 residues. The CDR3 spells CASSFQTGLQETQYF. The CDR3 DNA reads TGCGCCAGCAGCTTTCAAACAGGGCTCCAAGAGACCCAGTACTTC.

The CDR3 here is CSARRLNYEQYF. DNA of the CDR3: TGCAGTGCTAGAAGACTGAACTACGAGCAGTACTTC. The V and J genes are TRBV20-1 and TRBJ2-7; D is unclear. CDR1 and CDR2 from the germline V gene are DFQATT and SNEGSKA (reference sequence). This CDR3 is 12 amino acids long. V was shortened by 2 bases and J by 3 bases, with 8 bases between the two germline ends.

The chain links TRBV4-2 to TRBJ1-2; 7 positions match TRBD1. The germline V gene encodes CDR1 LGHNA and CDR2 YNFKEQ. This CDR3 is built from 16 residues. Losses at the gene ends were 2 bases for V and 2 bases for J; bases not matched to a gene: 8. The CDR3 bases are TGTGCCAGCAGCCAACCCGGACCGGACAGGAACTATGGCTACACCTTC. Translation gives CASSQPGPDRNYGYTF.

This clonotype came up a few times. The gene calls are TRBV20-1 and TRBJ2-1, with D maybe TRBD2 (7 bases). The closer fit of TRBJ2-7 to the DNA end suggests the J call may be wrong. The CDR3 sequence is 15 residues long. Germline V CDR1 and CDR2: DFQATT, SNEGSKA (reference sequence). The DNA for the CDR3 is TGCAGTGCTAGAGATGGGGGGGCGACCTACAATGAGCAGTACTTC. It yields the protein CSARDGGATYNEQYF.

The table lists this clonotype with a few counts. The chain carries TRBV6-5 and TRBJ2-7; D may be TRBD2 (6 bases). The CDR3 consists of 16 residues. CDR1 MNHEY and CDR2 SVGAGI come from the germline V gene. V gave up 0 bases and J gave up 0 bases, with 12 bases separating them. In DNA, the CDR3 is TGTGCCAGCAGTTACTCTTATCGGGGGAGCTCCTACGAGCAGTACTTC. Translated, it gives CASSYSYRGSSYEQYF.

In this sample, this clonotype turned up once. This chain connects TRBV7-9 to TRBJ1-2; tentative D call: TRBD1 (6 bases). Germline CDR1 and CDR2: SEHNR and FQNEAQ (reference sequence). The CDR3 sequence is 16 residues long. V was pared by 5 bases and J by 2 bases, with 18 bases between. In nucleotides, the CDR3 is TGTGCCAGCAGCCCTGCTGTGGCAGGGGTGAACTATGGCTACACCTTC. It translates to CASSPAVAGVNYGYTF.

The chain uses TRBV9 and TRBJ2-7, with a tentative D call TRBD1 (6 bases). Germline V gene lookup returns CDR1 SGDLS and CDR2 YYNGEE. V was clipped by 0 bases and J by 2 bases, with 12 bases between them. CDR3 length equals 15 residues. The DNA for the CDR3 is TGTGCCAGCAGCGTAGCGGCAGGGGATGCCTACGAGCAGTACTTC. Its protein product is CASSVAAGDAYEQYF.

The rearrangement links TRBV7-9 to TRBJ1-6; D remains unclear. V was clipped by 8 bases and J by 10 bases, with 9 bases between them. Germline V lookup: CDR1 SEHNR, CDR2 FQNEAQ (reference sequence). The CDR3 covers 11 residues. CDR3 region: CASGNSSPLHF. For the CDR3, the DNA is TGTGCCAGCGGAAACAGCTCACCCCTCCACTTT.

This clonotype was counted a few times. This chain connects TRBV9 to TRBJ1-6; D perhaps matches TRBD1 (5 bases). Looked up from germline, CDR1 is SGDLS and CDR2 is YYNGEE. This CDR3 has 16 amino acids. Deletions cut 0 bases from V and 0 bases from J, with 7 bases between. CDR3 sequence: CASSVEGSSYNSPLHF. The CDR3 DNA is TGTGCCAGCAGCGTAGAGGGGAGCTCCTATAATTCACCCCTCCACTTT.

This clonotype turned up a few times. V usage is TRBV6-5 and J usage is TRBJ2-7; 7 nucleotides line up with TRBD1. Germline lookup yields CDR1 MNHEY and CDR2 SVGAGI. V trimming: 0 bases; J trimming: 6 bases; junction bases outside the gene matches: 8. There are 15 residues in the CDR3. CDR3: CASSYSYRGTGEQYF. CDR3 in DNA: TGTGCCAGCAGTTACTCGTACAGGGGAACCGGCGAGCAGTACTTC.

This chain uses TRBV25-1 with TRBJ1-1; 8 bases align to TRBD1. Germline-derived CDR1 and CDR2 are MGHDK and SYGVNS. The CDR3 runs 15 residues. V was pared by 4 bases and J by 6 bases, with 10 bases of the junction left unmatched. This chain's CDR3 is CASSGGTGSQAEAFF. In nucleotides, the CDR3 is TGTGCCAGCAGTGGGGGGACAGGCAGCCAGGCTGAAGCTTTCTTT.

The rearrangement joins TRBV5-1 to TRBJ1-2; 8 positions match TRBD1. The CDR3 spans 15 residues. V shed 4 bases and J 0 bases; nucleotides not matched to a gene: 5. Germline lookup yields CDR1 SGHRS and CDR2 YFSETQ. For the CDR3, the DNA is TGCGCCAGCAGCGGCCCGGGACAGGCTAACTATGGCTACACCTTC. Translation gives CASSGPGQANYGYTF.

This clonotype was seen a single time. At one of its ends the junction is not consistent with the germline gene, which may arise from a read error. V is TRBV27 and J is TRBJ2-5, with 9 bases identical to TRBD2. CDR1 MNHEY and CDR2 SMNVEV come from the germline V gene (reference sequence). CDR3 length: 22 residues. The CDR3 sequence: CANSPSPGGGDTAEKDQETQYF. The CDR3 DNA is TGTGCCAACAGTCCCTCCCCGGGCGGGGGGGATACTGCAGAAAAGGACCAAGAGACCCAGTACTTC.

This clonotype was counted between two and nine times. The chain joins TRBV7-3 to TRBJ2-3; D tentatively fits TRBD1 or TRBD2 (5 bases each). Germline CDR1 reads SGHTA; CDR2 reads FQGTGA. Trimming stripped 2 bases from V and 9 bases from J, with 18 bases between. The CDR3 runs 15 residues. In nucleotides, the CDR3 is TGTGCCAGCAGCTTAGGTTCCCTCGGGGACCGGACGCAGTATTTT. This codes for CASSLGSLGDRTQYF. The complete variable domain, with remaining parts taken from reference TRBV7-3 and TRBJ2-3, reads GAGVSQTPSNKVTEKGKYVELRCDPISGHTALYWYRQSLGQGPEFLIYFQGTGAADDSGLPNDRFFAVRPEGSVSTLKIQRTERGDSAVYLCASSLGSLGDRTQYFGPGTRLTVL.

V and J are TRBV12-3 or TRBV12-4 and TRBJ1-2, with 9 bases identical to TRBD1. The length of the CDR3 is 15 residues. The trim removed 5 bases at V and 5 bases at J, leaving 9 bases unmatched. The CDR3 is CASSPRQGVDYGYTF. DNA for the CDR3: TGTGCCAGCAGTCCCCGACAGGGGGTAGATTATGGCTACACCTTC.

The chain links TRBV5-5 to TRBJ1-1, with a possible D match to TRBD1 (6 bases). This CDR3 contains 18 residues. V was shortened by 1 base and J by 6 bases, with 25 bases between the two germline ends. Germline CDR1 and CDR2: SGHKS and YYEKEE (reference sequence). CDR3 bases: TGTGCCAGCAGCTTGTTTAACTATGCAACTAAACAGGGCTCTGAAGCTTTCTTT. Its translation is CASSLFNYATKQGSEAFF.

This chain connects TRBV12-3 or TRBV12-4 to TRBJ1-3; D perhaps matches TRBD1 (6 bases). Trimming took 6 bases from V and 4 from J, leaving 16 bases between them. This CDR3 contains 15 residues. For the CDR3, the DNA is TGTGCCAGCAGCACCCTACAGGGCCCCGGAAACACCATATATTTT. Protein sequence: CASSTLQGPGNTIYF.

With respect to this clonotype: A junction boundary mismatches the germline segment, possibly from a read error. The genes are TRBV12-3 or TRBV12-4 and TRBJ2-1, with 7 bases lining up with TRBD1. The end of the DNA is better explained by TRBJ2-7, so the J call may be wrong. This CDR3 comprises 14 residues. For the CDR3, the DNA is TGTGCCAACAGTTTGGGGACAGCCCAGGAGGAGCAGTACTTC. Translating it yields CANSLGTAQEEQYF.

The V and J genes are TRBV6-5 and TRBJ1-1; D unresolved. Germline V gene lookup returns CDR1 MNHEY and CDR2 SVGAGI. CDR3 length equals 15 residues. The ends were cut back, 8 bases at V and 5 bases at J, with 21 bases in the middle. Here the CDR3 reads CASSAQGFIGTEAFF. The CDR3, as DNA: TGTGCCAGCTCCGCGCAAGGGTTTATTGGTACTGAAGCTTTCTTT.

This clonotype has only a few counts. The chain has TRBV2 and TRBJ1-6; D is ambiguous. The CDR3 runs 13 residues. V lost 8 bases, J lost 9 bases, and 14 bases lay in between. Germline CDR1 SNHLY, CDR2 FYNNEI. Written as DNA, the CDR3 is TGTGCCAGCGAACACCCGACGCGTTCACCCCTCCACTTT. Residues: CASEHPTRSPLHF.

This chain uses TRBV12-5 with TRBJ2-7; D not certain. Trimming left V 5 bases short and J 7 bases short, with 15 bases between. CDR3 size: 13 residues. CDR1 is LGHNT and CDR2 is FRNRAP in the germline V gene. DNA of the CDR3: TGTGCTAGTGGTCACCTAGGACCCCGGGAGCAGTACTTC. Amino acids: CASGHLGPREQYF.